This TCR beta chain was recorded in a study of radiotherapy plus CTLA-4 blockade in lung cancer. Overall study: Disease control was seen in 30% to 35% of patients, objective responses in approximately 20%.

CTLA-4 blockade using ipilimumab, together with focal radiation, was received by patients with chemo-refractory metastatic non-small-cell lung cancer. Data came from immunoSEQ multiplex PCR; TCRdb stores just in-frame clones and leaves some out. The sample records over 60,000 clones, roughly 86% being singletons. This TCR was recovered from a human donor with non-small cell lung cancer who had stable disease on radiotherapy plus ipilimumab. This sample comprised peripheral blood, obtained from a patient treated with radiotherapy plus ipilimumab.

The CDR3 protein is CASSLVEGGKNIQYF. CDR3 nucleotide sequence: TGTGCCAGCAGTTTAGTGGAGGGAGGCAAAAACATTCAGTACTTC. The rearrangement links TRBV19 to TRBJ2-4; the D gene is possibly TRBD2 (6 bases). The germline CDR1 and CDR2 sequences are LNHDA and SQIVND (reference sequence). CDR3 length equals 15 residues. V was clipped by 9 bases and J by 3 bases, with 18 bases between them.